This TCR beta chain comes out of a study of blood T cell repertoires in COVID-19. Turning to the study itself: Sites across the United States, Italy and Spain contributed samples from acute and convalescent COVID-19.

Profiling relied on immunoSEQ multiplex PCR, and the TCRdb table lists in-frame clones only, not all of them. Of 410,000 or so clones listed, 70% to 90% are singletons. The CDR3 extends over 14 amino acids. The V gene lost 2 bases and the J gene lost 5 bases, with 12 bases spanning the gap. Germline V gene lookup returns CDR1 SGHAT and CDR2 FQNNGV. Sample: peripheral blood. V usage is TRBV11-2 and J usage is TRBJ2-5; perhaps TRBD1 as D (5 bases). This TCR derives from a woman younger than 45 with active or convalescent COVID-19. CDR3 residues: CASSLRGLRETQYF. CDR3 in DNA: TGTGCCAGCAGCTTAAGGGGCCTGAGGGAGACCCAGTACTTC.